This T cell receptor (beta chain) was captured by sequencing in a study of CD8 T cells in ankylosing spondylitis. TCRdb itself ran the 5' RACE reads through MiXCR, one entry per CDR3 protein. The profile shows around 230,000 distinct CDR3 sequences, 8.2% of them singletons. This clonotype was seen at least ten times. The sequence was obtained from a female donor with ankylosing spondylitis or in good health (not recorded which). Material for sequencing was blood, either unsorted or a sorted T cell fraction (not recorded which).

The CDR3 DNA sequence: TGTGCCAGCAGCTCCCCCGGACATTCGAGAGAAGCTTTCTTT. It translates to CASSSPGHSREAFF. The rearrangement links TRBV7-8 to TRBJ1-1; a possible D gene is TRBD1 (5 bases). V dropped 4 bases and J dropped 8 bases, with 17 bases sitting between them. The CDR3 sequence is 14 residues long. CDR1 is SGHVS, CDR2 FQNEAQ, per germline.